Reported below is one T cell receptor (beta chain). Measured with immunoSEQ multiplex PCR; TCRdb has only the in-frame clones, and not every one. This sample carries 290,000 or so clones, 75% to 95% of them seen once, and the ten largest clones take approximately 1.2%. This sample stems from a study of blood T cell repertoires in COVID-19. Input material: PBMCs or T cells enriched from blood (not recorded which). This sequence was found in a woman in her 30s who had recovered from COVID-19.

DNA for the CDR3: TGTGCCACCAGCAGAGCCCCCCGCCTAGCGGGACAAGAGACCCAGTACTTC. It yields the protein CATSRAPRLAGQETQYF. V and J are TRBV15 and TRBJ2-5, with TRBD2 matching over 9 bases. CDR1 LNHNV and CDR2 YYDKDF come from the germline V gene (reference sequence). The CDR3 is 17 amino acids. The V segment lost 1 base and the J segment 2 bases; nucleotides outside the gene matches: 8.